This T cell receptor beta chain was sequenced for a study of blood T cell repertoires in COVID-19. Study in general: The United States, Italy and Spain were the sources of the acute and convalescent COVID-19 samples.

In the authors' methods: Researchers report that nucleated cell counts were estimated from reference gene primer amplification. The data were produced by immunoSEQ multiplex PCR, yet TCRdb's version contains in-frame clones alone and is incomplete. Clone size and the V and J calls come from that table; the DNA yielded D and trimming. The sample shows 100,000 to 150,000 clones, more than 75% of them seen only once. During active infection, Seattle patients enrolled and were then monitored through disease. Specimen: peripheral blood. This receptor was obtained from a woman aged 70-85 years with COVID-19, enrolled during active disease.

CDR3 nucleotide sequence: TGTGCCAGCTCACCGCTGGCAGCGCAAGAGACCCAGTACTTC. Protein sequence: CASSPLAAQETQYF. The chain employs TRBV18 and TRBJ2-5; D unresolved. The CDR3 extends over 14 amino acids. V was cut by 3 bases and J by 2 bases, with 10 bases left in between. CDR1 KGHSH and CDR2 LQKENI come from the germline V gene.